This T cell receptor (beta chain) was captured by sequencing in a study of T-cell reconstitution after alpha-beta-depleted transplantation in children. V was shortened by 6 bases and J by 7 bases, with 19 bases between the two germline ends. The CDR3 has 13 residues. Germline lookup yields CDR1 SQVTM and CDR2 ANQGSEA. Unique molecular identifiers were built into the TCRbeta library. TCRdb independently ran MiXCR on the PCR reads; one entry per CDR3 protein. In the table there are about 400,000 distinct CDR3 sequences, approximately 20% of which are singletons. V usage is TRBV29-1 and J usage is TRBJ2-7, with a tentative D call TRBD2 (5 bases). The sample was PBMCs from the stem cell graft donor, taken from the stem cell graft. The clonotype was recovered from a human donor who donated a stem cell graft to a child with acute myeloid leukemia. CDR3 nucleotide sequence: TGCAGCGTCAAGCCCAATTACCCGGGGGAGCAGTACTTC. Protein sequence: CSVKPNYPGEQYF.